This T cell receptor (beta chain) originates from a study of STAT3 mutations in large granular lymphocyte leukemia. Study-wide context: Roughly half the longitudinally sequenced T-LGLL patients had canonical STAT3 mutations. Study-wide findings and caveats: In T-cell large granular lymphocyte leukemia, about half of patients showed multiple immunodominant subclonotypes.

Details on this clone: The antigen is undetermined.

Per the germline V gene, CDR1 is SGHRS and CDR2 is YFSETQ. The V segment lost 3 bases and the J segment 0 bases; nucleotides outside the gene matches: 0. The CDR3 covers 14 residues. Clones were sequenced by immunoSEQ multiplex PCR, and TCRdb holds only the in-frame ones, with some missing. The sample lists thousands of clones, around half seen once, with 55% to 75% in the top ten. This chain connects TRBV5-1 to TRBJ1-1; 9 positions agree with TRBD1. This sequence originates from a woman aged 70-85 years with T-cell large granular lymphocyte leukemia. Some clones in this sample may be carry-over from other donors' samples. The specimen was peripheral blood mononuclear cells. CDR3 residues: CASSWDRVNTEAFF. In DNA form, the CDR3 reads TGCGCCAGCAGCTGGGACAGGGTGAACACTGAAGCTTTCTTT.